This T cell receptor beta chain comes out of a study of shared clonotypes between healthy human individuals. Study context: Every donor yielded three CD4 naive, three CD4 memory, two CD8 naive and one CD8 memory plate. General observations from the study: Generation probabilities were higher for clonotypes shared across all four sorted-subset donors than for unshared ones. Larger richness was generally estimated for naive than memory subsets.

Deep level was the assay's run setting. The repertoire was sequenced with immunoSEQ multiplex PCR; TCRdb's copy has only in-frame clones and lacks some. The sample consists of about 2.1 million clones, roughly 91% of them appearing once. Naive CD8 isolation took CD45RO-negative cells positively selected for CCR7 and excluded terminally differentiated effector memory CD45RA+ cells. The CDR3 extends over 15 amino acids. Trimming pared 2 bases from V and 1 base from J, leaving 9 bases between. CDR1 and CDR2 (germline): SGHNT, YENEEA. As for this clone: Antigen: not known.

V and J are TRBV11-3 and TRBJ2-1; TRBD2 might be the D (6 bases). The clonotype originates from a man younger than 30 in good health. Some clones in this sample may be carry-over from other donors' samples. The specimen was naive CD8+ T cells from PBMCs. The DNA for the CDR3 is TGTGCCAGCAGCTTAAAGGAGGGATCCTACAATGAGCAGTTCTTC. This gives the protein CASSLKEGSYNEQFF.